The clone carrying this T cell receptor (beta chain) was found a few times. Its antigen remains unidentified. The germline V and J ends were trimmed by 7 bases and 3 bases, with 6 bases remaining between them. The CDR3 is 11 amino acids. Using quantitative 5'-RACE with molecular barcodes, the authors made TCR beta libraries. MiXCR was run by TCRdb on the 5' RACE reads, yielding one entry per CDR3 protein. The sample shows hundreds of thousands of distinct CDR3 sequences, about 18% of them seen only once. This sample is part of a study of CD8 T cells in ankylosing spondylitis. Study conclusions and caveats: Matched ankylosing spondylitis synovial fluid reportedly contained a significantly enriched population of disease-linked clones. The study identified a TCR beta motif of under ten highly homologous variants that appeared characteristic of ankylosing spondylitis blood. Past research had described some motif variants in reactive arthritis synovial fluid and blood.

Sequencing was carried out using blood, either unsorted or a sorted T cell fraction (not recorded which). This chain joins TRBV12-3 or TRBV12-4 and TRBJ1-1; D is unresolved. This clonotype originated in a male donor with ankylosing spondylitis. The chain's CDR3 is CASKWDTEAFF. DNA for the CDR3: TGTGCCAGCAAATGGGACACTGAAGCTTTCTTT.